Presented here are 28 T cell receptor beta chains from one specimen sequenced in a study of T cells in Graves' hyperthyroidism and ophthalmopathy. There were TCR beta CDR3 regions amplified from RNA transcripts. TCR CDR3 regions were first amplified by RT-PCR with HTBI primers. One entry per CDR3 protein results from TCRdb running MiXCR on the multiplex PCR reads. The table records roughly 300,000 distinct CDR3 sequences, roughly 13% of them present only once. The sequenced material came from blood. These receptors all come from a woman in her 30s with Graves' hyperthyroidism.

As for this clonotype: A single base separates this from a much larger clone, so it may be a read error. V is TRBV28 and J is TRBJ2-1, with no clear D. From germline, CDR1 is MDHEN and CDR2 SYDVKM. This CDR3 is built from 12 residues. Between the trimmed V and J ends, which lost 10 bases and 6 bases, there was a span of 13 bases. CDR3 residues: CAMENPLNEQFF. CDR3 nucleotides: TGTGCCATGGAAAATCCCCTCAATGAGCAGTTCTTC.

This clonotype has ten or more counts. V is TRBV6-1 and J is TRBJ2-2; no reliable D call. Per germline, CDR1 MNHNS and CDR2 SASEGT. CDR3 length: 15 residues. V lost 5 bases and J lost 6, with 16 bases in between. CDR3 nucleotides: TGTGCCAGCAGTTCGGAACCTCCGAGTCCCGGGGAGCTGTTTTTT. Translation: CASSSEPPSPGELFF.

The genes are TRBV4-1 and TRBJ2-3; D gene unclear. The V and J ends lost 3 bases and 2 bases respectively, with 6 bases between them. This CDR3 has 13 residues. The germline V gene encodes CDR1 MGHRA and CDR2 YSYEKL. For the CDR3, the DNA is TGCGCCAGCAGCCATCCAGACACAGATACGCAGTATTTT. Translated: CASSHPDTDTQYF.

The chain combines TRBV28 with TRBJ1-5; tentative D call: TRBD1 (5 bases). Looked up from germline, CDR1 is MDHEN and CDR2 is SYDVKM. Trimming took 5 bases from V and 2 from J, leaving 19 bases between them. The CDR3 consists of 17 residues. The CDR3 nucleotides read TGTGCCAGCAGTCCGGAAGGGGTGGCATTTGGCAATCAGCCCCAGCATTTT. The encoded protein is CASSPEGVAFGNQPQHF.

About this clonotype: Since a much larger clone is just one base distant, this may be a read error. This sequence joins TRBV28 and TRBJ2-7, with TRBD1 as a possible D gene (7 bases). This CDR3 comprises 15 residues. The V gene's germline CDR1 is MDHEN and CDR2 SYDVKM. CDR3 sequence: CASHGGGTAYYGQYF. The CDR3 DNA is TGTGCCAGTCACGGGGGCGGGACAGCCTACTACGGGCAGTACTTC.

The sample holds many counts of this clonotype. CDR3 region: CASSLMGLDGYTF. CDR3 nucleotide sequence: TGTGCCAGCAGCTTAATGGGGTTAGATGGCTACACCTTC. The rearrangement links TRBV11-2 to TRBJ1-2; the D is unclear. The germline V gene has CDR1 SGHAT and CDR2 FQNNGV. V was trimmed by 2 bases and J by 6 bases, leaving 10 bases between them. The CDR3 covers 13 residues.

This clonotype turned up a few times. DNA of the CDR3: TGCAGCATCGGAACCCCTAACTATGGCTACACCTTC. It is translated as CSIGTPNYGYTF. This chain uses TRBV29-1 with TRBJ1-2, with no clear D. Trimming pared 8 bases from V and 0 bases from J, leaving 10 bases between. CDR1 is SQVTM, CDR2 ANQGSEA, per germline. There are 12 residues in the CDR3.

With regard to this clonotype: Just one base apart from a much larger clone, this may be a read error. The chain recombines TRBV28 with TRBJ1-2; weak D call: TRBD1 (5 bases). The V gene lost 3 bases and the J gene lost 6 bases, with 14 bases spanning the gap. This CDR3 spans 14 amino acids. The V gene's germline CDR1 is MDHEN and CDR2 SYDVKM. CDR3 nucleotide sequence: TGTGCCAGCAGTTTTGGGGGGTCGACTGATGGCTACACCTTC. Protein: CASSFGGSTDGYTF.

At least ten counts were recorded for this clonotype. V usage is TRBV28 and J usage is TRBJ1-1, with 8 bases lining up with TRBD1. The CDR3 extends over 15 amino acids. Germline lookup yields CDR1 MDHEN and CDR2 SYDVKM. The trim removed 2 bases at V and 8 bases at J, leaving 10 bases unmatched. The CDR3 is CASSLGQGFRLEAFF. For the CDR3, the DNA is TGTGCCAGCAGTTTAGGACAGGGTTTTAGGTTAGAAGCTTTCTTT.

The CDR3 sequence is CASSHVRDRGPLEQYF. Here the CDR3 DNA reads TGTGCCAGCAGCCACGTCCGGGACAGGGGGCCTCTCGAGCAGTACTTC. The J gene is TRBJ2-7, the V gene TRBV14; 12 nucleotides match TRBD1. V lost 3 bases to trimming and J lost 6 bases; unmatched junction nucleotides: 9. This CDR3 has 16 amino acids. Per germline, CDR1 SGHDN and CDR2 FVKESK.

This clonotype came up many times. The gene calls are TRBV10-3 and TRBJ2-7; perhaps TRBD2 as D (6 bases). This CDR3 has 14 amino acids. Trimming took 10 bases from V and 0 from J, leaving 16 bases between them. Looked up from germline, CDR1 is ENHRY and CDR2 is SYGVKD. In DNA, the CDR3 is TGTGCCACCGGCGGGACCCAGAGCTCCTACGAGCAGTACTTC. This sequence encodes CATGGTQSSYEQYF.

The rearrangement links TRBV19 to TRBJ1-3, with D tentatively TRBD1 (5 bases). Germline lookup yields CDR1 LNHDA and CDR2 SQIVND (reference sequence). The CDR3 consists of 15 residues. Trimming took off 2 bases at V and 2 bases at J, with 10 bases between the two ends. As DNA, the CDR3 is TGTGCCAGTAGTATATATCGGACACCTGGAAACACCATATATTTT. Translating it yields CASSIYRTPGNTIYF.

This chain joins TRBV20-1 and TRBJ2-1, with 14 bases that match TRBD2. Germline V gene sequence: CDR1 DFQATT, CDR2 SNEGSKA (reference sequence). Trimming took 6 bases from V and 7 from J; bases not matched to a gene: 8. The CDR3 spans 15 residues. CDR3 bases: TGCAGTGCCAAATCCGGGACTAGCGGGAGTAATGAGCAGTTCTTC. Amino acids: CSAKSGTSGSNEQFF.

In this sample, this clonotype turned up many times. This rearrangement joins TRBV7-2 to TRBJ2-1; tentatively, D is TRBD1 or TRBD2 (6 bases each). CDR3 length: 15 amino acids. V was pared by 5 bases and J by 7 bases, with 18 bases between. CDR1 SGHTA and CDR2 FQGNSA come from the germline V gene. CDR3 sequence (DNA): TGTGCCAGCAGCCCCCAGGTCGGAGGGGGTAATGAGCAGTTCTTC. The encoded protein is CASSPQVGGGNEQFF.

Many counts were recorded for this clonotype. The chain links TRBV7-2 to TRBJ1-1, with D hard to call. The germline V gene encodes CDR1 SGHTA and CDR2 FQGNSA. The CDR3 sequence is 15 residues long. Trimming took 0 bases from V and 0 from J, leaving 8 bases between them. The CDR3 region has the DNA TGTGCCAGCAGCTTAGCGATCGGCATGAACACTGAAGCTTTCTTT. Protein product: CASSLAIGMNTEAFF. Complete variable domain (other parts from reference TRBV7-2 and TRBJ1-1): GAGVSQSPSNKVTEKGKDVELRCDPISGHTALYWYRQSLGQGLEFLIYFQGNSAPDKSGLPSDRFSAERTGGSVSTLTIQRTQQEDSAVYLCASSLAIGMNTEAFFGQGTRLTVV.

At least ten counts were recorded for this clonotype. V usage is TRBV6-1 and J usage is TRBJ1-5; the match to TRBD1 covers 11 bases. Per germline, CDR1 MNHNS and CDR2 SASEGT. The V gene end was trimmed by 7 bases and the J gene end by 6 bases; junction bases not matched to a gene: 11. This CDR3 contains 16 residues. CDR3 in DNA: TGTGCCAGCAAGACCGGGGACAGGGGGTTGCGTCAGCCCCAGCATTTT. As protein: CASKTGDRGLRQPQHF.

Turning to this clonotype: Being one base from a much bigger clone, this may be a read error. The J gene is TRBJ2-7, the V gene TRBV15, with a tentative D call TRBD1 (6 bases). Germline V gene data show CDR1 as LNHNV and CDR2 as YYDKDF (reference sequence). The CDR3 has 15 residues. Deletions cut 3 bases from V and 2 bases from J, with 14 bases between. CDR3 sequence: CATSSTQGRAYEQYF. The CDR3 region has the DNA TGTGCCACCAGCAGTACACAGGGACGAGCCTACGAGCAGTACTTC.

This clonotype was counted only a few times. This sequence joins TRBV27 and TRBJ2-2; D may be TRBD1 or TRBD2 (7 bases each). The CDR3 sequence is 18 residues long. The germline V and J ends were trimmed by 6 bases and 2 bases, with 22 bases remaining between them. The germline gives CDR1 MNHEY, CDR2 SMNVEV (reference sequence). The CDR3 here is CASRARGGGYGNTGELFF. The DNA for the CDR3 is TGTGCCAGCAGGGCTAGGGGAGGGGGCTATGGTAACACCGGGGAGCTGTTTTTT.

This clonotype was picked up a small number of times. J is TRBJ2-7 and V is TRBV7-9; D may be TRBD1 (6 bases). Germline assignment: CDR1 SEHNR and CDR2 FQNEAQ (reference sequence). This CDR3 is 15 amino acids long. V shed 1 base and J shed 0 bases, with 10 bases lying between them. The CDR3 region has the DNA TGTGCCAGCAGCTTAGGCCGGGACACCTCCTACGAGCAGTACTTC. Protein sequence: CASSLGRDTSYEQYF.

V gene TRBV5-4 combines with J gene TRBJ2-1; 9 bases align to TRBD2. J gave up 10 bases and V 4 bases, and 12 bases lay outside the gene matches. CDR3 length: 15 residues. Germline-derived CDR1 and CDR2 are SGHNT and YYREEE (reference sequence). The CDR3 spells CASSRDSSGSGEQFF. The CDR3 coding sequence is TGTGCCAGCAGCCGTGATAGTAGCGGGAGTGGCGAGCAGTTCTTC.

The table lists this clonotype with many counts. The chain joins TRBV28 to TRBJ2-5; the match to TRBD2 covers 15 bases. The germline gives CDR1 MDHEN, CDR2 SYDVKM. J gave up 4 bases and V 5 bases, and 11 bases lay outside the gene matches. The CDR3 sequence is 18 residues long. The CDR3 loop is CASSTGLAGGGALETQYF. DNA of the CDR3: TGTGCCAGCAGTACGGGACTAGCGGGAGGAGGGGCGTTAGAGACCCAGTACTTC.

The gene calls are TRBV7-3 and TRBJ2-5; D tentatively reads TRBD1 or TRBD2 (5 bases each). CDR3 length equals 13 residues. Germline CDR1 reads SGHTA; CDR2 reads FQGTGA. V lost 5 bases, J lost 5 bases, and 12 bases lay in between. The CDR3 nucleotides read TGTGCCAGCAGCCGGTCAGGGACCGAGACCCAGTACTTC. Protein: CASSRSGTETQYF.

This clonotype was seen a handful of times. Just one base apart from a much larger clone, this may be a read error. V gene TRBV12-3 or TRBV12-4 combines with J gene TRBJ2-3; tentatively, D is TRBD1 or TRBD2 (5 bases each). The CDR3 is 15 residues long. V gave up 3 bases and J gave up 4 bases, with 14 bases separating them. CDR3 DNA: TGTGCCAGCAGTTTGGGGACCAGGGTCGCAGATACGCAGTATTTT. Protein: CASSLGTRVADTQYF.

There are many counts of this clonotype. V usage is TRBV28 and J usage is TRBJ1-2, with D possibly matching TRBD1 (6 bases). The germline V gene has CDR1 MDHEN and CDR2 SYDVKM. This CDR3 is 15 amino acids long. Deletions cut 4 bases from V and 8 bases from J, with 20 bases between. As DNA, the CDR3 is TGTGCCAGCAGTTCCAACCCTGAGTGGGGGGGCGGCTACACCTTC. Translation gives CASSSNPEWGGGYTF.

The chain recombines TRBV10-3 with TRBJ1-4; TRBD1 is a possible D gene (6 bases). Trimming took 8 bases from V and 3 from J, leaving 10 bases between them. CDR1 and CDR2 from the germline V gene are ENHRY and SYGVKD. This CDR3 comprises 13 residues. CDR3 nucleotide sequence: TGTGCCATCTTCGACAGGTCTAATGAAAAACTGTTTTTT. It translates to CAIFDRSNEKLFF.

This clonotype was seen at least ten times. In nucleotides, the CDR3 is TGTGCCAGCAGTCAGACTAGCGGGAGGGGCACAGATACGCAGTATTTT. Translating it yields CASSQTSGRGTDTQYF. This rearrangement joins TRBV28 to TRBJ2-3, with 14 bases that match TRBD2. Germline V gene data show CDR1 as MDHEN and CDR2 as SYDVKM. The CDR3 extends over 16 amino acids. V was pared by 5 bases and J by 1 base, with 2 bases of the junction left unmatched.

J is TRBJ1-5 and V is TRBV19; D is unclear. The CDR3 length is 11 residues. Germline CDR1 and CDR2: LNHDA and SQIVND (reference sequence). Trimming took 7 bases from V and 11 from J, leaving 12 bases between them. CDR3 residues: CASTSSEAQHF. The CDR3 nucleotides read TGTGCCAGTACCTCGAGTGAGGCCCAGCATTTT. The full variable domain, with the rest looked up from reference TRBV19 and TRBJ1-5, is DGGITQSPKYLFRKEGQNVTLSCEQNLNHDAMYWYRQDPGQGLRLIYYSQIVNDFQKGDIAEGYSVSREKKESFPLTVTSAQKNPTAFYLCASTSSEAQHFGDGTRLSIL.

This clonotype was detected many times. This chain joins TRBV7-9 and TRBJ2-7; 10 bases align to TRBD2. CDR1 is SEHNR, CDR2 FQNEAQ, per germline (reference sequence). V was pared by 5 bases and J by 4 bases, with 11 bases of the junction left unmatched. CDR3 size: 16 residues. CDR3 nucleotides: TGTGCCAGCAGCCCATCTAGCGGGAGAACGATATACGAGCAGTACTTC. This gives the protein CASSPSSGRTIYEQYF.